The rows below give T cell receptor beta chains drawn from one sample of a study of patients and donors after allogeneic stem cell transplantation. TCRdb redid the calling of the RT-PCR reads with MiXCR, one entry per CDR3 protein. Of fewer than 500,000 distinct CDR3 sequences detected, roughly 17% appear once; the ten largest clones hold roughly 7.2%. Sequenced input: blood, either unsorted or a sorted T cell fraction (not recorded which). The receptors stem from a human donor who was either an allogeneic HSCT recipient or a stem cell or donor lymphocyte infusion donor (not recorded which). It is not recorded whose cells these are; they may come from a transplant donor. CDR3s include the opening cysteine and the closing phenylalanine or tryptophan. Each record gives: clone size, D gene, V gene, J gene, CDR3 protein, CDR3 DNA. The D gene is left open where the match is weak. Size tells how often a clone was seen (once, few, many) or the class of an expanded clone, and some rows leave it out.

.,TRBD2,TRBV20-1,TRBJ2-1,CSRIGAGGRNEQFF,TGCAGTCGAATAGGGGCGGGGGGCCGGAATGAGCAGTTCTTC
.,.,TRBV6-1,TRBJ2-1,CASSLGQNRFYNEQFF,TGTGCCAGCAGCCTTGGTCAGAACCGATTCTACAATGAGCAGTTCTTC
.,.,TRBV12-3/TRBV12-4,TRBJ1-2,CASSLVDSLNYGYTF,TGTGCCAGCAGTTTGGTGGACAGCCTAAACTATGGCTACACCTTC
few,TRBD1,TRBV4-1,TRBJ2-6,CASSQERDRGPGANVLTF,TGCGCCAGCAGCCAAGAGAGGGACAGGGGGCCTGGGGCCAACGTCCTGACTTTC
few,TRBD2,TRBV30,TRBJ2-5,CAWSLRRGVQETQYF,TGTGCCTGGAGCCTAAGGCGGGGGGTCCAAGAGACCCAGTACTTC
few,.,TRBV20-1,TRBJ2-7,CSARDQGHEQYF,TGCAGTGCTAGAGATCAGGGCCACGAGCAGTACTTC
.,.,TRBV12-3/TRBV12-4,TRBJ2-7,CASSLMKGREQYF,TGTGCCAGCAGTTTAATGAAGGGCCGGGAGCAGTACTTC
few,.,TRBV30,TRBJ1-1,CAWTPWKTHAEAFF,TGTGCCTGGACTCCGTGGAAAACCCACGCTGAAGCTTTCTTT
.,.,TRBV3-1,TRBJ2-7,CASSQVGVSEQYF,TGTGCCAGCAGCCAAGTTGGGGTAAGCGAGCAGTACTTC
.,TRBD1,TRBV7-9,TRBJ2-7,CASSEKGTGTYEQYF,TGTGCCAGCAGCGAGAAGGGGACAGGGACCTACGAGCAGTACTTC
many,.,TRBV25-1,TRBJ1-2,CASSESGGYTF,TGTGCCAGCAGTGAATCGGGTGGCTACACCTTC
many,.,TRBV30,TRBJ2-3,CAWSDGGTDTQYF,TGTGCCTGGAGTGATGGGGGCACAGATACGCAGTATTTT
few,.,TRBV5-1,TRBJ2-5,CASSFGYSGQYQETQYF,TGCGCCAGCAGCTTTGGTTACAGCGGACAGTACCAAGAGACCCAGTACTTC
few,.,TRBV4-1,TRBJ2-7,CASDQGTTPTYEQYF,TGCGCCAGCGACCAGGGGACCACTCCGACCTACGAGCAGTACTTC
few,TRBD2,TRBV11-2,TRBJ2-5,CASSFLAGGPWETQYF,TGTGCCAGCAGCTTTCTAGCGGGAGGGCCGTGGGAGACCCAGTACTTC
many,.,TRBV4-2,TRBJ2-4,CASSQDRGSANIQYF,TGTGCCAGCAGCCAAGATCGTGGTAGCGCAAACATTCAGTACTTC
few,.,TRBV20-1,TRBJ1-2,CSAPGGGRGYTF,TGCAGTGCCCCCGGGGGGGGTCGTGGCTACACCTTC
few,TRBD1,TRBV4-2,TRBJ2-7,CASSQGTGTGGYEQYF,TGTGCCAGCAGCCAAGGTACCGGGACAGGGGGTTACGAGCAGTACTTC
.,TRBD2,TRBV7-3,TRBJ2-2,CASSLIRVAGDTGELFF,TGTGCCAGCAGCTTAATTCGGGTAGCGGGAGATACCGGGGAGCTGTTTTTT
few,TRBD2,TRBV12-3/TRBV12-4,TRBJ2-3,CASTLGGGSTDTQYF,TGTGCCAGCACCTTGGGCGGGGGAAGCACAGATACGCAGTATTTT
.,.,TRBV7-6,TRBJ2-1,CASSPVRDISYNEQFF,TGTGCCAGCAGCCCAGTCCGGGACATTTCCTACAATGAGCAGTTCTTC
many,.,TRBV5-1,TRBJ2-2,CASSLKGRANTGELFF,TGCGCCAGCAGCTTGAAAGGCAGGGCCAACACCGGGGAGCTGTTTTTT
few,TRBD2,TRBV12-3/TRBV12-4,TRBJ2-7,CATKTSGSSYEQYF,TGTGCCACCAAGACTAGCGGGAGCTCCTACGAGCAGTACTTC
few,TRBD2,TRBV6-5,TRBJ2-2,CASSYGGRAGELFF,TGTGCCAGCAGTTACGGAGGGAGGGCCGGGGAGCTGTTTTTT
few,.,TRBV15,TRBJ2-5,CATSRPYGTKYQETQYF,TGTGCCACCAGCAGGCCCTACGGGACAAAGTACCAAGAGACCCAGTACTTC
.,.,TRBV20-1,TRBJ2-7,CSARDRVGRPYEQYF,TGCAGTGCTAGAGATCGGGTCGGGAGACCCTACGAGCAGTACTTC
.,.,TRBV27,TRBJ2-7,CASSLSPTKGYEQYF,TGTGCCAGCAGTTTATCACCGACTAAGGGCTACGAGCAGTACTTC
.,.,TRBV20-1,TRBJ1-1,CSARKNPGYTEAFF,TGCAGTGCTAGAAAGAATCCAGGGTACACTGAAGCTTTCTTT
few,.,TRBV3-1,TRBJ1-1,CASTLYATGNTEAFF,TGTGCCAGCACCCTTTATGCGACCGGGAACACTGAAGCTTTCTTT
few,.,TRBV9,TRBJ2-3,CASSPRPFSTDTQYF,TGTGCCAGCAGCCCCAGACCGTTCTCCACAGATACGCAGTATTTT
few,.,TRBV5-5,TRBJ2-7,CASSLRWSDEQYF,TGTGCCAGCAGCTTGCGCTGGTCGGACGAGCAGTACTTC
few,TRBD2,TRBV11-2,TRBJ2-1,CASSRVLADYNEQFF,TGTGCCAGCAGCCGGGTTCTAGCGGACTACAATGAGCAGTTCTTC
few,TRBD2,TRBV11-1,TRBJ2-3,CASSSTLLAGEEIDTQYF,TGTGCCAGCAGCTCGACCCTACTAGCGGGGGAAGAGATAGATACGCAGTATTTT
many,TRBD1,TRBV12-3/TRBV12-4,TRBJ1-5,CASSTGGIQPQHF,TGTGCCAGTAGTACAGGGGGGATTCAGCCCCAGCATTTT
.,.,TRBV27,TRBJ1-2,CASSLSRGGGPNYGYTF,TGTGCCAGCAGTTTATCTAGGGGGGGCGGTCCTAACTATGGCTACACCTTC
few,.,TRBV29-1,TRBJ2-2,CSVLVGTGELFF,TGCAGCGTACTTGTGGGCACCGGGGAGCTGTTTTTT
.,.,TRBV2,TRBJ2-2,CASIAAVYTGELFF,TGTGCCAGCATCGCAGCGGTCTACACCGGGGAGCTGTTTTTT
.,TRBD1,TRBV5-1,TRBJ1-3,CASSYTGVSGNTIYF,TGCGCCAGCAGCTATACAGGGGTCTCTGGAAACACCATATATTTT
few,.,TRBV2,TRBJ2-1,CASSERAEQFF,TGTGCCAGCAGTGAGAGGGCTGAGCAGTTCTTC
few,TRBD1,TRBV12-5,TRBJ1-5,CASGNPGQGPQTQPQHF,TGTGCTAGTGGTAATCCGGGACAGGGGCCGCAAACGCAGCCCCAGCATTTT
.,.,TRBV12-3/TRBV12-4,TRBJ1-5,CASSRVAGTNQPQHF,TGTGCCAGCAGCCGCGTGGCAGGGACAAATCAGCCCCAGCATTTT
.,.,TRBV10-3,TRBJ1-1,CAIRRTENTEAFF,TGTGCCATCAGGAGGACAGAGAACACTGAAGCTTTCTTT
.,.,TRBV11-1,TRBJ2-4,CASSLVGNVAGAKNIQYF,TGTGCCAGCAGCTTAGTTGGGAATGTTGCAGGAGCCAAAAACATTCAGTACTTC
few,.,TRBV6-4,TRBJ2-3,CASSDSSDTDTQYF,TGTGCCAGCAGTGACTCCTCCGACACAGATACGCAGTATTTT
few,TRBD2,TRBV7-9,TRBJ2-3,CASSLAGTNRQDTQYF,TGTGCCAGCAGCTTAGCCGGGACTAATAGGCAAGATACGCAGTATTTT
few,TRBD1,TRBV14,TRBJ1-2,CASSHRDRDGYTF,TGTGCCAGCAGCCACCGGGACAGGGATGGCTACACCTTC
few,.,TRBV7-8,TRBJ2-1,CASSLDRELWPGRFF,TGTGCCAGCAGCTTAGATAGGGAGCTATGGCCAGGGCGGTTCTTC
few,TRBD2,TRBV7-6,TRBJ2-3,CASSLETSGGITDTQYF,TGTGCCAGCAGCTTAGAGACTAGCGGGGGTATTACAGATACGCAGTATTTT
.,.,TRBV5-1,TRBJ1-1,CASSVSSNTEAFF,TGCGCCAGCAGCGTTTCGTCCAACACTGAAGCTTTCTTT
.,.,TRBV5-1,TRBJ2-1,CASSLEVGRKDEQFF,TGCGCCAGCAGCTTGGAAGTGGGAAGAAAGGATGAGCAGTTCTTC
.,TRBD1,TRBV5-5,TRBJ1-5,CASSLQGDSNQPQHF,TGTGCCAGCAGCTTACAGGGGGATAGCAATCAGCCCCAGCATTTT
few,TRBD2,TRBV6-1,TRBJ2-4,CASSDGTSGGKNIQYF,TGTGCCAGCAGCGACGGGACTAGCGGGGGGAAAAACATTCAGTACTTC